The source of this T cell receptor beta chain is a study of molecular identifiers for immune sequencing clone quantification. Trimming shortened V by 1 base and J by 1 base, and 10 bases separated the two germline ends. CDR3 size: 15 residues. From the PCR reads, TCRdb called clonotypes with MiXCR, one entry per CDR3 protein. Counted here are hundreds of thousands of distinct CDR3 sequences, roughly 25% occurring once; the ten biggest clones make up about 0.84%. The V gene is TRBV12-3 or TRBV12-4, the J gene TRBJ2-5; no definite D call. Sequencing input: naive CD8+ T cells from blood, with Jurkat cell RNA spiked in. Documented subset: FACS-sorted CD8+CD4-CCR7+CD45RA+ naive T cells. The TCR was taken from a human donor in good health. Some libraries in this study had Jurkat cell RNA spiked in. CDR3 protein: CASSLVAATQETQYF. The CDR3 DNA reads TGTGCCAGCAGTTTAGTGGCAGCCACCCAAGAGACCCAGTACTTC.